This TCR beta chain was observed in a study of T-cell reconstitution after alpha-beta-depleted transplantation in children. During its preparation, the TCRbeta library received unique molecular identifiers. TCRdb called the PCR reads again in MiXCR, with one record for every CDR3 protein. The data hold around 370,000 distinct CDR3 sequences, with 9% to 12% observed a single time. The V segment lost 4 bases and the J segment 10 bases; nucleotides outside the gene matches: 6. CDR3 size: 13 residues. Germline-derived CDR1 and CDR2 are MNHEY and SMNVEV (reference sequence). There are a few counts of this clonotype.

The V gene is TRBV27, the J gene TRBJ2-1; 8 nucleotides match TRBD2. The receptor's source is a human donor who donated a stem cell graft to a child with acute lymphoblastic leukemia. Sample: PBMCs from the stem cell graft donor, taken from the stem cell graft. CDR3 region: CASSSQVAGEQFF. The CDR3 nucleotides are TGTGCCAGCAGTTCCCAAGTAGCGGGAGAGCAGTTCTTC.